This T cell receptor beta chain was identified during a study of T cells after yellow fever vaccination. Study background: When fractions had low cell numbers, they were prepared with SMART-Seq v4 Ultra Low Input. Study results and caveats: Clonotypes found in both CD4 and CD8 compartments made up a small share. Clones that expanded after primary vaccination mostly reappeared after the booster (around 96% CD4, roughly 90% CD8).

The CDR3 spans 12 residues. V was trimmed by 5 bases and J by 7 bases, leaving 8 bases between them. The germline CDR1 and CDR2 sequences are SGHAT and FQNNGV. TCRdb independently ran MiXCR on the 5' RACE reads; one entry per CDR3 protein. The sample holds about 320,000 distinct CDR3 sequences, about 11% seen once. The sample holds many counts of this clonotype. Its target is not known. The receptor comes from a man between 18 and 35 years old who received the YFV17D yellow fever vaccine. This sample comprised CD4+ T cells sorted from PBMCs, obtained 45 days after the yellow fever booster vaccination. This chain uses TRBV11-2 with TRBJ1-4, with a possible D match to TRBD1 (5 bases). CDR3 in DNA: TGTGCCAGCAGCGTGGGGGGTGAAAAACTGTTTTTT. Its translation is CASSVGGEKLFF.